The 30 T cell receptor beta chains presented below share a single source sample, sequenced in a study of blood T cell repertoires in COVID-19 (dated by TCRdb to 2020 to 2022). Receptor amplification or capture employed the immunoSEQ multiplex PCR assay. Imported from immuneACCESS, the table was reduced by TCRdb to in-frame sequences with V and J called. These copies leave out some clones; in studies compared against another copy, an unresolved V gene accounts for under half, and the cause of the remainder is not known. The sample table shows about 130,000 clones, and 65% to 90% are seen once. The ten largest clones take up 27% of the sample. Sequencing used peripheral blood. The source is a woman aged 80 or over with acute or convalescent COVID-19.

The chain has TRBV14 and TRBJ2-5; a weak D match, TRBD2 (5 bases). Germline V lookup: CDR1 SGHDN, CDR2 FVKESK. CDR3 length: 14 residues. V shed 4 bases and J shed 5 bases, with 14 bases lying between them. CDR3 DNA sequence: TGTGCCAGCAGCCCTACTCTAGCAGCCGAGACCCAGTACTTC. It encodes CASSPTLAAETQYF.

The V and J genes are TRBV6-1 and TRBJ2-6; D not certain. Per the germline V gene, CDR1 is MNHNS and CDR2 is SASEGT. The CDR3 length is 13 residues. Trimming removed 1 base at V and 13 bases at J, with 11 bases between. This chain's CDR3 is CASSEGHPLVLTF. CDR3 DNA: TGTGCCAGCAGTGAAGGGCATCCCTTAGTCCTGACTTTC.

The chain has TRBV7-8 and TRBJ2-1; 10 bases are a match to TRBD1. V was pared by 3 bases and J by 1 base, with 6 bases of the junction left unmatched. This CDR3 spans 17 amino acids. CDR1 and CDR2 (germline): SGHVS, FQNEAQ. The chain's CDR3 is CASSFTGQGWSYNEQFF. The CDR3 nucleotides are TGTGCCAGCAGCTTCACGGGACAGGGGTGGTCCTACAATGAGCAGTTCTTC.

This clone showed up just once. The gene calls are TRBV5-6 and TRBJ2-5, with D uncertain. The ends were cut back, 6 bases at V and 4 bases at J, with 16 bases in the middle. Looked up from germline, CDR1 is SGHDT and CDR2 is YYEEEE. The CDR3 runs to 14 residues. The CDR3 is CASILSNSGETQYF. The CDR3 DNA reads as TGTGCCAGCATCCTTAGCAATTCGGGAGAGACCCAGTACTTC.

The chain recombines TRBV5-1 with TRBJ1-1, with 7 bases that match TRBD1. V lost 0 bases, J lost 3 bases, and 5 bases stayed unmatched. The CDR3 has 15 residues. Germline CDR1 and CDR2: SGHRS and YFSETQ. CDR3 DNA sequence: TGCGCCAGCAGCTTGGGGGACAGCCTTTACACTGAAGCTTTCTTT. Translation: CASSLGDSLYTEAFF.

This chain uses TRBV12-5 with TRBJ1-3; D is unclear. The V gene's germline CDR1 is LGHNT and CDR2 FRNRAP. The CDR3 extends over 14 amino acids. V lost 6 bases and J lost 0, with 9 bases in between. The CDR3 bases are TGTGCTAGTGGACAACAGACCTCTGGAAACACCATATATTTT. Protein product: CASGQQTSGNTIYF.

The DNA of the CDR3 is TGTGCCACCAGCAGGGCTCATCAGCCCCAGCATTTT. The encoded protein is CATSRAHQPQHF. The chain has TRBV15 and TRBJ1-5; no clear D. The V gene lost 3 bases and the J gene lost 5 bases, with 5 bases spanning the gap. This CDR3 comprises 12 residues. The germline V gene encodes CDR1 LNHNV and CDR2 YYDKDF (reference sequence).

DNA of the CDR3: TGTGCCAGCTCACGGGGACAGAGCGACGAGCAGTACTTC. This codes for CASSRGQSDEQYF. The V call is TRBV18, the J call TRBJ2-7; 7 bases are a match to TRBD1. J was trimmed by 5 bases and V by 4 bases; bases with no gene match: 5. The length of the CDR3 is 13 residues. Germline V gene data show CDR1 as KGHSH and CDR2 as LQKENI.

The CDR3 spells CAISGLYGYTF. For the CDR3, the DNA is TGTGCCATCAGTGGACTCTATGGCTACACCTTC. The gene calls are TRBV10-3 and TRBJ1-2; D not resolved. Germline V gives CDR1 ENHRY, CDR2 SYGVKD. This CDR3 comprises 11 residues. The V end lost 4 bases, the J end lost 4 bases, and 4 bases lay between the germline ends.

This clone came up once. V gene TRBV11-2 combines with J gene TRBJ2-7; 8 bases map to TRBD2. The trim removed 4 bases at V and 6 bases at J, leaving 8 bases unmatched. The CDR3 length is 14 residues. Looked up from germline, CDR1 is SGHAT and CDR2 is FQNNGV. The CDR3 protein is CASSWIGGAIEQYF. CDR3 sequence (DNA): TGTGCCAGCAGCTGGATCGGGGGGGCTATCGAGCAGTACTTC.

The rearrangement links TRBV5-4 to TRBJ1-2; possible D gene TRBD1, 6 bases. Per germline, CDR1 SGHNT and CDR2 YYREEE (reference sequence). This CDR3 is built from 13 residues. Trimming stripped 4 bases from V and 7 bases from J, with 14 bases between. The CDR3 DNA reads TGTGCCAGCAGCCTACAGGGTCCAGGTGGCTACACCTTC. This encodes CASSLQGPGGYTF.

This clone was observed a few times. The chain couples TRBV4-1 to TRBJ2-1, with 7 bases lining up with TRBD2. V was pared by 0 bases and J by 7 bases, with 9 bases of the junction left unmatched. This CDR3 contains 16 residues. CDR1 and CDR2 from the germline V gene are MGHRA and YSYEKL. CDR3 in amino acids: CASSQDERFGRNEQFF. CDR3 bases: TGCGCCAGCAGCCAAGATGAACGATTCGGGAGGAATGAGCAGTTCTTC.

The CDR3 bases are TGTGCCAGCAGTTTGCGCGGACAGGGGTCTGGAAACACCATATATTTT. This codes for CASSLRGQGSGNTIYF. This chain connects TRBV27 to TRBJ1-3, with 9 bases aligning to TRBD1. Germline CDR1 and CDR2: MNHEY and SMNVEV (reference sequence). J gave up 1 base and V 3 bases, and 4 bases lay outside the gene matches. The CDR3 has 16 residues.

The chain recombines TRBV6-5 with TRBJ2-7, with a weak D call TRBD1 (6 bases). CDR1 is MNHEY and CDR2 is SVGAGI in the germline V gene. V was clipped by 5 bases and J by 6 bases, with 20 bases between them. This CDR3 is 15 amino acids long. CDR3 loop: CASSRDTQFGGEQYV. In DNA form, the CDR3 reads TGTGCCAGCAGTCGGGACACGCAATTTGGCGGCGAGCAGTACGTC.

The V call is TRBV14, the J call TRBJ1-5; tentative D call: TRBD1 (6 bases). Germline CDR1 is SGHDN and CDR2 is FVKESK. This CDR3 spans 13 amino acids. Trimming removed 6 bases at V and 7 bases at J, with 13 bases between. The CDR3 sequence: CASSLRGTQPQHF. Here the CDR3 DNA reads TGTGCCAGCAGTCTCAGGGGAACACAGCCCCAGCATTTT.

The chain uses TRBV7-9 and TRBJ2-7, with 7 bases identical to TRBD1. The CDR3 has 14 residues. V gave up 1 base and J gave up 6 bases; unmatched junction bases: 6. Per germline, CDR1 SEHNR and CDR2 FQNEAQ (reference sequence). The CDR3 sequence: CASSLGQGEGEQYF. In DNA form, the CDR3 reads TGTGCCAGCAGCTTAGGACAGGGAGAGGGCGAGCAGTACTTC.

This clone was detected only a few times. The CDR3, as DNA: TGTGCCAGCAGTCATTTAGATTTAGATCAGCCCCAGCATTTT. This gives the protein CASSHLDLDQPQHF. The V and J genes are TRBV6-5 and TRBJ1-5; D is uncertain. CDR3 length: 14 residues. Germline CDR1 reads MNHEY; CDR2 reads SVGAGI. V lost 5 bases to trimming and J lost 5 bases, with 13 bases between them.

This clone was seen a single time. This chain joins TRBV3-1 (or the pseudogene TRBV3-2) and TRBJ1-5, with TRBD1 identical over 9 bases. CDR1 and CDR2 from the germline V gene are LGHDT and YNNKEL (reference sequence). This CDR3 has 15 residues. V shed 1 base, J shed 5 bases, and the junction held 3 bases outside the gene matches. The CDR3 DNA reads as TGTGCCAGCAGCCAAGGGACAGGGGAGGATCAGCCCCAGCATTTT. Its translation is CASSQGTGEDQPQHF.

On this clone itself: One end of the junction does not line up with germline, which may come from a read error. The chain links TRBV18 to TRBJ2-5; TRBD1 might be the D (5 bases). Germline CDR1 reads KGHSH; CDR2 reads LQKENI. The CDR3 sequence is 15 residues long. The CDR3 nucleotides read TGTGCCAGCTCACCACTCTCAGGGCGCCAAGAGGCCCAGTACTTC. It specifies CASSPLSGRQEAQYF.

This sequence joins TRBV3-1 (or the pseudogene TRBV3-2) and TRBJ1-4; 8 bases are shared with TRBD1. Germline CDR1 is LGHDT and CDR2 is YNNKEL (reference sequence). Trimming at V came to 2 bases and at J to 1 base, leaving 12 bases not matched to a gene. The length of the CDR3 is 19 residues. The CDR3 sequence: CASSQFWTGNWGTNEKLFF. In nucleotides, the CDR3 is TGTGCCAGCAGCCAATTCTGGACAGGGAATTGGGGAACTAATGAAAAACTGTTTTTT.

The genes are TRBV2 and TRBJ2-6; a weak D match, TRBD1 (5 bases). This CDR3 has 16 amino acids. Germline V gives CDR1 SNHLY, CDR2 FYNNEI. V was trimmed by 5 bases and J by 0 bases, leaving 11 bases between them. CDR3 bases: TGTGCCAGCAGTCAACAGGTTTTCTCTGGGGCCAACGTCCTGACTTTC. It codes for CASSQQVFSGANVLTF.

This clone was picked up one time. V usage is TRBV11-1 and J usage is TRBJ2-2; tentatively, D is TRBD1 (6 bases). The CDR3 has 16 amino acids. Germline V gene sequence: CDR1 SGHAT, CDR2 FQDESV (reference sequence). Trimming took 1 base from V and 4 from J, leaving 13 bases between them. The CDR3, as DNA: TGTGCCAGCAGCTTAGTACAGGGACGAGGCACCGGGGAGCTGTTTTTT. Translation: CASSLVQGRGTGELFF.

The CDR3 is CASSQDPRGVGSDTQYF. As DNA, the CDR3 is TGCGCCAGCAGCCAAGACCCGAGAGGTGTCGGGTCAGATACGCAGTATTTT. V gene TRBV4-1 combines with J gene TRBJ2-3, with D unclear. Between the trimmed V and J ends, which lost 0 bases and 4 bases, there was a span of 17 bases. This CDR3 is built from 17 residues. The germline V gene has CDR1 MGHRA and CDR2 YSYEKL.

The CDR3 loop is CATGPSGSYNEQFF. The CDR3 DNA is TGTGCCACCGGACCTAGCGGGTCCTACAATGAGCAGTTCTTC. The chain combines TRBV7-2 with TRBJ2-1; 8 positions match TRBD2. This CDR3 is built from 14 residues. CDR1 is SGHTA, CDR2 FQGNSA, per germline. V lost 10 bases, J lost 1 base, and 6 bases stayed unmatched. The variable domain in full, completed from reference TRBV7-2 and TRBJ2-1, reads GAGVSQSPSNKVTEKGKDVELRCDPISGHTALYWYRQSLGQGLEFLIYFQGNSAPDKSGLPSDRFSAERTGGSVSTLTIQRTQQEDSAVYLCATGPSGSYNEQFFGPGTRLTVL.

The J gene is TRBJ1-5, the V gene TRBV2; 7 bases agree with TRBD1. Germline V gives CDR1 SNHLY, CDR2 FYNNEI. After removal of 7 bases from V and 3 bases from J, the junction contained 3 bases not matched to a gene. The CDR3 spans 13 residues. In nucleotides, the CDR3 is TGTGCCAGCAAGGGACAGCACAATCAGCCCCAGCATTTT. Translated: CASKGQHNQPQHF.

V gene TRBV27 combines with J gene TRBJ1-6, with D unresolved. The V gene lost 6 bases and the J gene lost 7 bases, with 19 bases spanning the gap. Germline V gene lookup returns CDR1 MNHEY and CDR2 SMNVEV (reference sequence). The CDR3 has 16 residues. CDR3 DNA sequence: TGTGCCAGCAGGGGCGCCGGGATCCTGTCGAATTCACCCCTCCACTTT. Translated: CASRGAGILSNSPLHF.

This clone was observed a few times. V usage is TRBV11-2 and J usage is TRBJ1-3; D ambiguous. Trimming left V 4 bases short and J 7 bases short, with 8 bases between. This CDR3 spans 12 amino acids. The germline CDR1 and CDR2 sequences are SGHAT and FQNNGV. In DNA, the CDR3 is TGTGCCAGCAGCTCCGGGGAGAACACCATATATTTT. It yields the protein CASSSGENTIYF.

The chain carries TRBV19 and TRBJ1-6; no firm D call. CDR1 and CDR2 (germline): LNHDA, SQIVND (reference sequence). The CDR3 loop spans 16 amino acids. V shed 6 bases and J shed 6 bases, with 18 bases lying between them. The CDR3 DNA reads TGTGCCAGTAGAACCAACCGGGGAAAAAGTAATTCACCCCTCCACTTT. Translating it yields CASRTNRGKSNSPLHF.

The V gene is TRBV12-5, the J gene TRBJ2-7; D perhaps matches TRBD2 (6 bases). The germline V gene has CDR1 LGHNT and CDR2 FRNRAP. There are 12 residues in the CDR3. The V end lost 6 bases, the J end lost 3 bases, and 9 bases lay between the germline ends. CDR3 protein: CASGNGGYEQYF. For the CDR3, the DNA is TGTGCTAGTGGGAACGGGGGCTACGAGCAGTACTTC.

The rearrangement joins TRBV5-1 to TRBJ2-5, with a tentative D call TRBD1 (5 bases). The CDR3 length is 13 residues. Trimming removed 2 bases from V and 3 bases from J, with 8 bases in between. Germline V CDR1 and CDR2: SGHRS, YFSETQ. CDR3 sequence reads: CASSFGAEETQYF. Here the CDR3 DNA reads TGCGCCAGCAGCTTTGGGGCCGAAGAGACCCAGTACTTC.